The 2 T cell receptor beta chains in this list originate from one sample, sequenced in a study of blood T cell repertoires in COVID-19. Assay used: immunoSEQ multiplex PCR; TCRdb lists only in-frame clones, some missing. This repertoire shows 73,000 or so clones, 80% to 95% found once; its top ten account for approximately 14%. Sample: peripheral blood. The source is a human donor with active COVID-19. The donor label of this sample is uncertain.

The rearrangement joins TRBV5-6 to TRBJ2-7, with D perhaps TRBD2 (6 bases). The ends were cut back, 7 bases at V and 0 bases at J, with 14 bases in the middle. The CDR3 has 14 residues. Germline CDR1 reads SGHDT; CDR2 reads YYEEEE. The CDR3 reads CASQPRRDSYEQYF. The CDR3 DNA is TGTGCCAGCCAACCTCGGAGGGACTCCTACGAGCAGTACTTC.

The genes are TRBV5-1 and TRBJ2-1; 7 nucleotides align to TRBD2. This CDR3 contains 15 residues. The germline V gene has CDR1 SGHRS and CDR2 YFSETQ. V shed 4 bases and J 2 bases; nucleotides not matched to a gene: 6. In DNA, the CDR3 is TGCGCCAGCAGCGGGGCCCTAGCGGCCTACAATGAGCAGTTCTTC. The encoded protein is CASSGALAAYNEQFF.